The 21 T cell receptor beta chains reported below all come from one sample, sequenced in a study of blood T cell repertoires in COVID-19. Assay: immunoSEQ multiplex PCR; the TCRdb copy retains only in-frame clones and omits some. Of around 260,000 clones in the sample, roughly nine tenths are singletons; the top ten hold roughly 0.92%. Sample: peripheral blood. The receptors originated from a woman between 40 and 50 years old who had recovered from COVID-19.

CDR3 amino acids: CASSQVTQGTGYTF. Here the CDR3 DNA reads TGTGCCAGCAGCCAAGTTACCCAGGGCACTGGCTACACCTTC. The chain couples TRBV3-1 (or the pseudogene TRBV3-2) to TRBJ1-2; possibly TRBD1 for D (5 bases). V lost 1 base, J lost 7 bases, and 13 bases lay in between. Germline V gene lookup returns CDR1 LGHDT and CDR2 YNNKEL (reference sequence). CDR3 length: 14 residues.

The V and J genes are TRBV29-1 and TRBJ2-1; the D gene is possibly TRBD2 (6 bases). V was cut by 1 base and J by 4 bases, with 14 bases left in between. In germline, CDR1 is SQVTM, CDR2 ANQGSEA. This CDR3 contains 15 residues. The chain's CDR3 is CSVEGAGPGYNEQFF. DNA for the CDR3: TGCAGCGTTGAAGGAGCGGGTCCAGGGTACAATGAGCAGTTCTTC.

The chain recombines TRBV30 with TRBJ1-3; D remains unclear. The germline V and J ends were trimmed by 1 base and 0 bases, with 13 bases remaining between them. Per the germline V gene, CDR1 is GTSNPN and CDR2 is SVGIG (reference sequence). This CDR3 comprises 16 residues. The CDR3 sequence: CAWSAGILNSGNTIYF. CDR3 nucleotides: TGTGCCTGGAGTGCAGGAATCCTCAACTCTGGAAACACCATATATTTT. The variable domain in full, completed from reference TRBV30 and TRBJ1-3, reads SQTIHQWPATLVQPVGSPLSLECTVEGTSNPNLYWYRQAAGRGLQLLFYSVGIGQISSEVPQNLSASRPQDRQFILSSKKLLLSDSGFYLCAWSAGILNSGNTIYFGEGSWLTVV.

Concerning this clone itself: This sample also contains other DNA sequences that code for the same CDR3. The rearrangement uses TRBV28 and TRBJ1-1; no clear D gene. This CDR3 region has 13 residues. Trimming cost V 5 bases and J 0 bases, with 7 bases left between them. Looked up from germline, CDR1 is MDHEN and CDR2 is SYDVKM. The CDR3 region is CASSPTLNTEAFF. DNA of the CDR3: TGTGCCAGCAGTCCGACTTTGAACACTGAAGCTTTCTTT.

The CDR3 nucleotides are TGTGCCTGGAGGGCGGTCTACGAGCAGTACTTC. It yields the protein CAWRAVYEQYF. The chain carries TRBV30 and TRBJ2-7; D gene uncertain. CDR1 is GTSNPN, CDR2 SVGIG, per germline (reference sequence). This CDR3 has 11 amino acids. V gave up 3 bases and J gave up 3 bases, with 6 bases separating them.

The chain carries TRBV7-9 and TRBJ2-3, with 7 bases identical to TRBD2. CDR1 and CDR2 from the germline V gene are SEHNR and FQNEAQ (reference sequence). J was trimmed by 4 bases and V by 5 bases; bases with no gene match: 3. The CDR3 consists of 13 residues. The CDR3 coding sequence is TGTGCCAGCAGCAAGCGGGACCCAGATACGCAGTATTTT. Translating gives CASSKRDPDTQYF.

The V gene is TRBV9, the J gene TRBJ2-1, with TRBD2 as a possible D gene (5 bases). Trimming cost V 3 bases and J 4 bases, with 17 bases left between them. The germline V gene encodes CDR1 SGDLS and CDR2 YYNGEE. The CDR3 spans 16 residues. This CDR3 reads CASSAPTRTRYNEQFF. CDR3 nucleotides: TGTGCCAGCAGCGCCCCAACAAGGACTCGGTACAATGAGCAGTTCTTC.

J is TRBJ2-3 and V is TRBV18, with D possibly matching TRBD1 (6 bases). Deletions cut 6 bases from V and 0 bases from J, with 19 bases between. The CDR3 is made up of 17 amino acids. Germline CDR1 and CDR2: KGHSH and LQKENI. CDR3 coding DNA: TGTGCCAGCTCCAGGGGATCCGTCCTTACTAGCACAGATACGCAGTATTTT. The encoded protein is CASSRGSVLTSTDTQYF.

The rearrangement links TRBV20-1 to TRBJ1-1; 9 bases agree with TRBD1. CDR3 length: 16 residues. J lost 2 bases, V lost 3 bases, and 10 bases had no gene match. The germline V gene has CDR1 DFQATT and CDR2 SNEGSKA (reference sequence). The DNA of the CDR3 is TGCAGTGCTAGTCCAGGGGGGACAGGGCTTAACACTGAAGCTTTCTTT. Protein product: CSASPGGTGLNTEAFF.

In its sample, this clone was seen once. The chain is built from TRBV6-2 or TRBV6-3 and TRBJ2-7; no firm D call. From germline, CDR1 is MNHEY and CDR2 SVGEGT. Deletions cut 6 bases from V and 2 bases from J, with 8 bases between. This CDR3 region has 12 residues. The CDR3, as DNA: TGTGCCAGCAGCGGAGTTACCTACGAGCAGTACTTC. Translation gives CASSGVTYEQYF.

The chain is built from TRBV4-2 and TRBJ2-7, with 10 nucleotides matching TRBD2. V trimming: 4 bases; J trimming: 0 bases; junction bases outside the gene matches: 9. This CDR3 has 17 residues. The V gene's germline CDR1 is LGHNA and CDR2 YNFKEQ. The CDR3, as DNA: TGTGCCAGCAGCCCAATAGCGGGAGGCCTGAGCTCCTACGAGCAGTACTTC. Its protein is CASSPIAGGLSSYEQYF.

The V and J genes are TRBV19 and TRBJ1-1, with TRBD1 as a possible D gene (5 bases). Trimming shortened V by 5 bases and J by 6 bases, and 25 bases separated the two germline ends. Per germline, CDR1 LNHDA and CDR2 SQIVND (reference sequence). This CDR3 region has 17 residues. The CDR3 coding sequence is TGTGCCAGTAGTGCACGTTTTGGACCAAGGGCGGGGGCTGAAGCTTTCTTT. Translation: CASSARFGPRAGAEAFF.

This clone was recorded only once. The chain employs TRBV5-1 and TRBJ2-3; 7 positions match TRBD2. The CDR3 totals 16 residues. The J segment lost 1 base and the V segment lost 3 bases, leaving 8 bases of the junction unmatched. Looked up from germline, CDR1 is SGHRS and CDR2 is YFSETQ. The chain's CDR3 is CASSSSGLGGTDTQYF. Written as DNA, the CDR3 is TGCGCCAGCAGCTCATCCGGACTAGGGGGCACAGATACGCAGTATTTT.

The genes are TRBV28 and TRBJ2-3, with 8 bases aligning to TRBD2. Germline values: CDR1 MDHEN, CDR2 SYDVKM. This CDR3 region has 17 residues. Losses at the gene ends were 2 bases for V and 0 bases for J; bases not matched to a gene: 7. CDR3 loop: CASSLGLAGGSTDTQYF. The CDR3 region has the DNA TGTGCCAGCAGTTTAGGGCTGGCGGGAGGTAGCACAGATACGCAGTATTTT.

In this sample, this clone turned up once. J is TRBJ1-6 and V is TRBV3-1 (or the pseudogene TRBV3-2); D perhaps matches TRBD1 (5 bases). Per the germline V gene, CDR1 is LGHDT and CDR2 is YNNKEL (reference sequence). This CDR3 contains 15 residues. V was trimmed by 1 base and J by 5 bases, leaving 9 bases between them. CDR3: CASSQATANNSPLHF. CDR3 DNA: TGTGCCAGCAGCCAAGCGACAGCAAATAATTCACCCCTCCACTTT.

The V and J genes are TRBV28 and TRBJ1-1, with D unresolved. Trimming removed 2 bases from V and 2 bases from J, with 9 bases in between. This CDR3 comprises 14 residues. The V gene's germline CDR1 is MDHEN and CDR2 SYDVKM. CDR3 DNA: TGTGCCAGCAGTTTAGCAGAGGTAAACACTGAAGCTTTCTTT. Protein product: CASSLAEVNTEAFF.

J is TRBJ2-5 and V is TRBV3-1 (or the pseudogene TRBV3-2); perhaps TRBD1 as D (6 bases). The CDR3 runs 18 residues. From germline, CDR1 is LGHDT and CDR2 YNNKEL (reference sequence). Trimming took off 1 base at V and 5 bases at J, with 23 bases between the two ends. The chain's CDR3 is CASSQAGRAGATGETQYF. DNA of the CDR3: TGTGCCAGCAGCCAAGCCGGTAGAGCAGGGGCTACCGGGGAGACCCAGTACTTC.

V usage is TRBV2 and J usage is TRBJ2-2; D remains unclear. Germline values: CDR1 SNHLY, CDR2 FYNNEI. The germline V and J ends were trimmed by 4 bases and 8 bases, with 8 bases remaining between them. This CDR3 has 12 residues. The CDR3 loop reads CASSVSAGELFF. CDR3 DNA: TGTGCCAGCAGTGTATCAGCGGGGGAGCTGTTTTTT.

The chain recombines TRBV6-4 with TRBJ2-6; weak D call: TRBD2 (5 bases). Trimming shortened V by 4 bases and J by 0 bases, and 10 bases separated the two germline ends. Per germline, CDR1 MRHNA and CDR2 SNTAGT. This CDR3 contains 16 residues. Here the CDR3 reads CASSAKADSGANVLTF. The CDR3 DNA reads as TGTGCCAGCAGTGCTAAAGCGGACTCTGGGGCCAACGTCCTGACTTTC.

The chain recombines TRBV23-1 with TRBJ2-7; 9 bases line up with TRBD1. TRBV23-1 is labeled an ORF, and its function is uncertain. After removal of 7 bases from V and 1 base from J, the junction contained 14 bases not matched to a gene. The CDR3 runs 17 residues. The CDR3 DNA sequence: TGCGCCAGCATGGATTATCGGGGACAGGGCTCATCCTACGAGCAGTACTTC. Translating gives CASMDYRGQGSSYEQYF.

V usage is TRBV19 and J usage is TRBJ2-2, with 13 bases aligning to TRBD2. This CDR3 is 20 amino acids long. CDR1 is LNHDA and CDR2 is SQIVND in the germline V gene (reference sequence). V dropped 9 bases and J dropped 0; count of bases not matched to a gene: 16. DNA for the CDR3: TGTGCCAGCGGGCCATTCGGGACTAGCGGGATGGGCGCGAACACCGGGGAGCTGTTTTTT. This gives the protein CASGPFGTSGMGANTGELFF.